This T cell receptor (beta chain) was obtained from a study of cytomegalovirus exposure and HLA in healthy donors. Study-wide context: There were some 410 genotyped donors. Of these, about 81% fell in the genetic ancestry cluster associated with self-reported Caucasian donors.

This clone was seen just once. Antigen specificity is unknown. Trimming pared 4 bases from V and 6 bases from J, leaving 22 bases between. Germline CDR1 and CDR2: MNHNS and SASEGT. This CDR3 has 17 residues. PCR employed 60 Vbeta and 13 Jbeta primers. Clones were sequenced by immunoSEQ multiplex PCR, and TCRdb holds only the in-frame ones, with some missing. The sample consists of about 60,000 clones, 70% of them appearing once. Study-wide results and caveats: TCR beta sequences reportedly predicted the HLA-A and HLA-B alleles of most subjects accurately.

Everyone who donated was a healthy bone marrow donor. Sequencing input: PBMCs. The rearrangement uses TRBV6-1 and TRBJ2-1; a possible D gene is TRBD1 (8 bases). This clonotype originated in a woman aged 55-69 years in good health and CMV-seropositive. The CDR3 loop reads CASSGYYRGGTGNEQFF. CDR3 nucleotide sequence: TGTGCCAGCAGTGGATACTACAGGGGGGGGACGGGCAATGAGCAGTTCTTC.